This T cell receptor (beta chain) came from a study of sequential checkpoint blockade in melanoma (dated 2019 in TCRdb). Looking at the study overall: Patients were assigned by 1:1 randomization to either first-line nivolumab followed by ipilimumab (arm A) or ipilimumab followed by nivolumab (arm B). Maintenance nivolumab was given following each of the two trial sequences.

This specimen's treatment or condition label, interpreted: randomized to nivolumab then ipilimumab (arm A) or the reverse (arm B). Prior DNA-damaging chemotherapy had not been received by any trial patient. A FACS Aria II flow cytometer was used to sort live CD3+CD8+ cells that were negative for CD19 and CD56 from thawed PBMCs. CheckMate 064, a randomized, open-label phase II trial of sequential checkpoint blockade, was the source of the samples, all of which came from patients with melanoma. Peripheral blood mononuclear cells were collected by leukapheresis, purified using Ficoll-Paque, and frozen in human serum containing about 10% DMSO. Immediately after sorting, the purity of sorted blood CD3+CD8+ cells was verified to be >98%, after which DNA was extracted. This clone occurred a few times. This receptor's antigen is unknown. Base qualities are not recorded, but no much larger clone differs from it by a single base.

The immunoSEQ Assay was used to immunosequence TCRbeta CDR3 regions from genomic DNA. Before high-throughput sequencing, genomic DNA was amplified using bias-controlled multiplex PCR. Per the authors' processing: To quantify the absolute abundance of each unique TCRbeta CDR3 region, the sequences were collapsed and filtered. Clonality, defined as 1 minus Pielou's evenness, was calculated using productive rearrangements only. Clones with significantly greater frequencies in on-treatment versus baseline samples were identified using a previously published method. TCRdb holds this immuneACCESS table with in-frame rearrangements only. Some clones are missing; in checked studies, unresolved V genes explain under half, and the rest has no known cause. V and J calls and clone size follow that table, whereas D and trimming were derived from the DNA. The sample has 15,000 to 20,000 clones on record, roughly 66% of them singletons. The ten largest clones capture around 18% of the sample.

General study outcomes and caveats: The response-prediction model combining TCR metrics and mutation burden needs validation in larger, independent patient cohorts.

The clonotype originates from a human donor with melanoma. Sequenced material: CD8+ T cells sorted from blood (inferred from file names), taken from a patient given nivolumab and ipilimumab in sequence.

At the DNA level, the sequence is TGTGCCAGCAGTCCCCCGACAGGGGGCTATGAGCAGTTCTTC. Its translation reads: CASSPPTGGYEQFF. The rearrangement combines TRBV28 with TRBJ2-1; 10 central bases correspond to TRBD1. The germline V and J ends show losses of 5 bases and 8 bases respectively, and no gene match explains 6 bases of the junction. Counted from cysteine to phenylalanine, this CDR3 has 14 amino acids. Of all the DNA, just the CDR3 is kept, 42 bases in frame from base 1. Taken from the germline V gene, the CDR1 and CDR2 loops are MDHEN and SYDVKM.